This T cell receptor beta chain is from a study of blood T cell repertoires in COVID-19. In the study overall: Spain, Italy and the United States supplied samples that represented acute and convalescent COVID-19. The cDNA or gDNA used as material had been derived from T cells, B-cell-depleted T cells, or PBMCs.

This clone came up once. In the authors' methods: Amplified reference gene primers provided the basis for estimating nucleated cell counts. This table comes from immunoSEQ multiplex PCR, and its TCRdb copy is limited to in-frame clones, with some not included. Clone size and the V and J calls come from that table; the DNA yielded D and trimming. Of roughly 330,000 clones listed, 85% to 90% are singletons. The CDR3 has 15 residues. Germline CDR1 MNHEY, CDR2 SVGAGI. Trimming cost V 6 bases and J 0 bases, with 15 bases left between them. Source material: peripheral blood. This TCR was recovered from a woman aged 45-65 years with active or convalescent COVID-19. The chain links TRBV6-5 to TRBJ2-7, with D tentatively TRBD1 (6 bases). CDR3 amino acids: CASSSGQTSSYEQYF. CDR3 in DNA: TGTGCCAGCAGCTCCGGACAGACCAGCTCCTACGAGCAGTACTTC.